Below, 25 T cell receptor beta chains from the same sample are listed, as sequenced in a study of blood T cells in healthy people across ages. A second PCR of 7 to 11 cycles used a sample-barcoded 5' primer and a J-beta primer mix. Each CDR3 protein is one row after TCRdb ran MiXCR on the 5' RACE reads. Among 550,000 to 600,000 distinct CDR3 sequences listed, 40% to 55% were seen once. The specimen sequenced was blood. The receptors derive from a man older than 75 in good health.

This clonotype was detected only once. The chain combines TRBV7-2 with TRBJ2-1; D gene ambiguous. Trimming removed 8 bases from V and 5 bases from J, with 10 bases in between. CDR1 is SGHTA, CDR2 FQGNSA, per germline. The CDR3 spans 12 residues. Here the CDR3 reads CASLGQDNEQFF. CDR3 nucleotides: TGTGCCAGCCTTGGTCAGGACAATGAGCAGTTCTTC.

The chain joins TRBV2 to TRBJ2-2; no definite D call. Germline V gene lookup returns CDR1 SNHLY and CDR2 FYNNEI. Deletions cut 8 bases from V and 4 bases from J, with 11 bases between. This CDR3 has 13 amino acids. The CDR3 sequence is CASGKESTGELFF. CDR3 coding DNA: TGTGCCAGCGGGAAAGAGAGCACCGGGGAGCTGTTTTTT.

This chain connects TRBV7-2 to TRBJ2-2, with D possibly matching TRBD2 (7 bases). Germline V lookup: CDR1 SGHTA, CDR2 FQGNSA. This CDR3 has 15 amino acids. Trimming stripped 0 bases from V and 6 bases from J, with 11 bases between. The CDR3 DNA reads TGTGCCAGCAGCTTAGCGGGGGGGCTTGCCGGGGAGCTGTTTTTT. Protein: CASSLAGGLAGELFF.

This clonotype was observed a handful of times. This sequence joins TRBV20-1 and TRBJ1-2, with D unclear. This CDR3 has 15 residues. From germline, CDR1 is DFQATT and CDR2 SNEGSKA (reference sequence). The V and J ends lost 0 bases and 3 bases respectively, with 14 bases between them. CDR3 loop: CSARDWRSKDYGYTF. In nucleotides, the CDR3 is TGCAGTGCTAGAGATTGGCGCAGTAAGGACTATGGCTACACCTTC.

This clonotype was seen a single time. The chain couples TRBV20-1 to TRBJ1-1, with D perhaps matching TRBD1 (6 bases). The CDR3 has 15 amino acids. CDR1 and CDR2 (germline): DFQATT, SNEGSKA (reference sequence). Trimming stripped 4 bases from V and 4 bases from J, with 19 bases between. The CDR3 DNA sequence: TGCAGTGCTAAAGGACCGTTGGGGGCGCGCACTGAAGCTTTCTTT. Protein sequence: CSAKGPLGARTEAFF.

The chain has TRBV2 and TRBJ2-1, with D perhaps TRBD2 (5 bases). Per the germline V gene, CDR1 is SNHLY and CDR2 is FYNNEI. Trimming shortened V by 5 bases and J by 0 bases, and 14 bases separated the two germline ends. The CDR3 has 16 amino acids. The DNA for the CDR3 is TGTGCCAGCAGTCCGCGGAGGCGAAGCTCCTACAATGAGCAGTTCTTC. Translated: CASSPRRRSSYNEQFF.

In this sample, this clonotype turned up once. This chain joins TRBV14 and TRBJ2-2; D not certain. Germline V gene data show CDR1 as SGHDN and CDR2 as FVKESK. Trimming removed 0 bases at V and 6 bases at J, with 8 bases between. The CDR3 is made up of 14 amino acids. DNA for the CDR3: TGTGCCAGCAGCCAAGATAGAACCGCCGGGGAGCTGTTTTTT. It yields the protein CASSQDRTAGELFF.

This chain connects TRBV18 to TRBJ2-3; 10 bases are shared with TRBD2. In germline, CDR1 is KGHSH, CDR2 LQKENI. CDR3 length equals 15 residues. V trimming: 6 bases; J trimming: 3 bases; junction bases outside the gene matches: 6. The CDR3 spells CASSPTSGVTDTQYF. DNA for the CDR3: TGTGCCAGCTCCCCTACTAGCGGGGTGACAGATACGCAGTATTTT.

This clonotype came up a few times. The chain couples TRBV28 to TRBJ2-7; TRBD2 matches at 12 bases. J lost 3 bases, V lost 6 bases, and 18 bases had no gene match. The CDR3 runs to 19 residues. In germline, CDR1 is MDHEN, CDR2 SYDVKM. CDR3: CASSPIRPHLTSGSYEQYF. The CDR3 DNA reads TGTGCCAGCAGCCCGATACGCCCCCACTTGACTAGCGGGAGCTACGAGCAGTACTTC.

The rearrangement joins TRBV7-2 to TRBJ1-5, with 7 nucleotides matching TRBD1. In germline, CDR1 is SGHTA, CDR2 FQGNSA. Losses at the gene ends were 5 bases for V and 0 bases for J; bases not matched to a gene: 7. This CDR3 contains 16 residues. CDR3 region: CASSVQGGNSNQPQHF. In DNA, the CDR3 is TGTGCCAGCAGCGTGCAGGGGGGGAATAGCAATCAGCCCCAGCATTTT.

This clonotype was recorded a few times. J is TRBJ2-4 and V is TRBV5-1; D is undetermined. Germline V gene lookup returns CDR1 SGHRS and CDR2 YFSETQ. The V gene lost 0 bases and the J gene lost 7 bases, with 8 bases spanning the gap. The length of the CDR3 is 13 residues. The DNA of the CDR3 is TGCGCCAGCAGCTTGGAAGCATCGAACATTCAGTACTTC. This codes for CASSLEASNIQYF.

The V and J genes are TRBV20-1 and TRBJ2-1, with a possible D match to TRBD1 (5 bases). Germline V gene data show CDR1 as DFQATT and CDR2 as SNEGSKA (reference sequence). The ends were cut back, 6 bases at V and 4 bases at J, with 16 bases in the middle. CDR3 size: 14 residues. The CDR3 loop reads CSAQGRTRYNEQFF. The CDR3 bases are TGCAGTGCCCAGGGCCGGACCCGTTACAATGAGCAGTTCTTC.

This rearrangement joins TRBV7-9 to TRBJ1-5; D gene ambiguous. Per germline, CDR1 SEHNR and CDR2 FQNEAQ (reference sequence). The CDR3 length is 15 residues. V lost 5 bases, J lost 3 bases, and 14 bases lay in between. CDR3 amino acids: CASSPDSQLNQPQHF. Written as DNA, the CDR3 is TGTGCCAGCAGCCCTGACTCGCAGCTCAATCAGCCCCAGCATTTT.

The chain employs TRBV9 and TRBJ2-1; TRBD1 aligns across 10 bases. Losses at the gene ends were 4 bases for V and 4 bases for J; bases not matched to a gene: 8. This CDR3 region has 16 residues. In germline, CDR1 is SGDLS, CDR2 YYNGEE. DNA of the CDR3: TGTGCCAGCAGCAAAACGGGACAGGGGTTATACAATGAGCAGTTCTTC. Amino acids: CASSKTGQGLYNEQFF.

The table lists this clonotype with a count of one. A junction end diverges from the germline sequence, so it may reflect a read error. CDR3 in amino acids: CVTSGVKGVCSPLHF. In nucleotides, the CDR3 is TGTGTCACCAGTGGAGTCAAAGGTGTTTGTTCACCCCTCCACTTT. The J gene is TRBJ1-6, the V gene TRBV24-1, with no clear D. CDR3 size: 15 residues. CDR1 is KGHDR and CDR2 is SFDVKD in the germline V gene.

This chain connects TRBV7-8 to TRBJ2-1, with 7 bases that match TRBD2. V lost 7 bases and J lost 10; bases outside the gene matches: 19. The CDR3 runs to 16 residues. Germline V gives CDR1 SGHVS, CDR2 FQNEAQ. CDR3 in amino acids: CASTQNHRDYNPEQFF. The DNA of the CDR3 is TGTGCCAGCACCCAAAACCACCGGGACTACAACCCAGAGCAGTTCTTC.

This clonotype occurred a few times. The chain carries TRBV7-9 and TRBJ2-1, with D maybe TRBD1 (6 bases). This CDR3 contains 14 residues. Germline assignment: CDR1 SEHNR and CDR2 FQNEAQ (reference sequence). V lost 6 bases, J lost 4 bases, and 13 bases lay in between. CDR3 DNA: TGTGCCAGCAGTGAGGACAGAGTTTACAATGAGCAGTTCTTC. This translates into CASSEDRVYNEQFF.

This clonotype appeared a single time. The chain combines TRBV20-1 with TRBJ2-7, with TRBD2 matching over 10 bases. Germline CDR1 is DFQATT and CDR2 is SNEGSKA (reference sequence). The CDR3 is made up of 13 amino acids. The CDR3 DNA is TGCAGGGTAGCGGGGGGCCGCTACAATGAGCAGTACTTC. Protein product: CRVAGGRYNEQYF.

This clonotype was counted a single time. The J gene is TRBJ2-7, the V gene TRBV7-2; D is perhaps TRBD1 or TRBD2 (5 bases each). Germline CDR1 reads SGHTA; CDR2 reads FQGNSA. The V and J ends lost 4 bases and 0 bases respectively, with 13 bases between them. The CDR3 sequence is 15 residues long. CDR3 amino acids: CASSSPGTHSYEQYF. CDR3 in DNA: TGTGCCAGCAGCTCCCCAGGGACCCACTCCTACGAGCAGTACTTC.

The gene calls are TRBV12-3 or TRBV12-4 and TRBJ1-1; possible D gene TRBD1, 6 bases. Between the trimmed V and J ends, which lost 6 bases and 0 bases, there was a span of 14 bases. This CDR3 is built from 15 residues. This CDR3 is CASSNNRAVNTEAFF. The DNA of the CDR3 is TGTGCCAGCAGCAACAACAGGGCCGTGAACACTGAAGCTTTCTTT.

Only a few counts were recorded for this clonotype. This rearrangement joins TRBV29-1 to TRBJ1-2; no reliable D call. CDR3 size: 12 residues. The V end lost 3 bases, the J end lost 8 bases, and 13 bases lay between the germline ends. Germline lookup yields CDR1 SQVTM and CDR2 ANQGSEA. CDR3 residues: CSVDGRALGYTF. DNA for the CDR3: TGCAGCGTTGATGGTAGGGCCCTAGGCTACACCTTC.

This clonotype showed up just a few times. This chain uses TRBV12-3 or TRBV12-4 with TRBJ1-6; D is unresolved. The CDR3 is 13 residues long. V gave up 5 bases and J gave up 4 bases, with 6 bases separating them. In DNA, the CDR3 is TGTGCCAGCAGTCTCGAATATAATTCACCCCTCCACTTT. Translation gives CASSLEYNSPLHF.

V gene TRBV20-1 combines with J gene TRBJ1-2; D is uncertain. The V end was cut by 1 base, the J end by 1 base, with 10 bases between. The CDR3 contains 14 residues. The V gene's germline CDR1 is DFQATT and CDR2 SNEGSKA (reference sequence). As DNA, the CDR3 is TGCAGTGCTAGAGGAGGCAGATTTAACTATGGCTACACCTTC. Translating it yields CSARGGRFNYGYTF.

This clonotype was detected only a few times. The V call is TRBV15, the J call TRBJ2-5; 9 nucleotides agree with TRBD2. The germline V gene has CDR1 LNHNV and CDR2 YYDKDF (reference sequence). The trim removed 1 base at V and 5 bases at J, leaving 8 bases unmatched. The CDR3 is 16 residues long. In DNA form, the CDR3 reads TGTGCCACCAGCAGAGCTCCGCATAGCGGGGGTGAGACCCAGTACTTC. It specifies CATSRAPHSGGETQYF.

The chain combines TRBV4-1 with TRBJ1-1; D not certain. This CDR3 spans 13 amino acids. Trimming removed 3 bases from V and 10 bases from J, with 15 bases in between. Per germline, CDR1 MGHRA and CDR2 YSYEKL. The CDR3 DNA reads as TGCGCCAGCAGCCACCAAGTTCTGGGCGGAGCTTTCTTT. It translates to CASSHQVLGGAFF.